The 26 T cell receptor beta chains below come from one sample, sequenced in a study of T cell responses to AZD1222 COVID-19 vaccine. Assay used: immunoSEQ multiplex PCR; TCRdb lists only in-frame clones, some missing. There are around 140,000 clones in the sample; 85% to 90% occur only once, and approximately 20% lies in the top ten. This specimen was peripheral blood, taken on day 0 of AZD1222 vaccination. The receptors originated from an adult in good health.

The chain joins TRBV7-2 to TRBJ2-7; D is unresolved. Per germline, CDR1 SGHTA and CDR2 FQGNSA. Trimming stripped 5 bases from V and 3 bases from J, with 14 bases between. CDR3 size: 14 residues. The DNA of the CDR3 is TGTGCCAGCAGCCCCTCGACGGCAGGCTACGAGCAGTACTTC. This translates into CASSPSTAGYEQYF.

This clone was found once. The gene calls are TRBV4-2 and TRBJ1-6; D unresolved. This CDR3 has 14 residues. V lost 0 bases, J lost 10 bases, and 10 bases lay in between. Germline values: CDR1 LGHNA, CDR2 YNFKEQ. CDR3 protein: CASSQDTSFSPLHF. CDR3 DNA: TGTGCCAGCAGCCAAGATACATCTTTCTCACCCCTCCACTTT.

This clone was observed once. The gene calls are TRBV12-3 or TRBV12-4 and TRBJ1-5; D unresolved. V gave up 4 bases and J gave up 7 bases, with 11 bases separating them. CDR3 length: 13 amino acids. This CDR3 is CASSSGRGQPQHF. CDR3 bases: TGTGCCAGCAGTTCCGGCCGGGGACAGCCCCAGCATTTT.

The sample holds one count of this clone. J is TRBJ1-5 and V is TRBV5-6; TRBD1 might be the D (5 bases). Per germline, CDR1 SGHDT and CDR2 YYEEEE. The CDR3 is made up of 15 amino acids. Between the trimmed V and J ends, which lost 5 bases and 0 bases, there was a span of 12 bases. The CDR3 spells CASSQGAYSNQPQHF. The CDR3 DNA follows: TGTGCCAGCAGTCAAGGGGCGTATAGCAATCAGCCCCAGCATTTT.

V and J are TRBV28 and TRBJ1-1; unclear D gene. Deletions cut 5 bases from V and 1 base from J, with 14 bases between. Germline CDR1 and CDR2: MDHEN and SYDVKM. The CDR3 contains 15 residues. The CDR3 here is CASSAQAAGNTEAFF. In DNA, the CDR3 is TGTGCCAGCAGTGCGCAGGCCGCGGGGAACACTGAAGCTTTCTTT.

This clone has only a few counts. The chain is built from TRBV6-2 or TRBV6-3 and TRBJ1-5; maybe TRBD1 (5 bases). The CDR3 loop spans 17 amino acids. V was clipped by 6 bases and J by 4 bases, with 22 bases between them. CDR1 is MNHEY and CDR2 is SVGEGT in the germline V gene. The CDR3 is CASSLYGGTVGNQPQHF. The CDR3 nucleotides read TGTGCCAGCAGCTTATACGGCGGGACCGTTGGGAATCAGCCCCAGCATTTT.

The chain couples TRBV11-2 to TRBJ2-1; TRBD2 aligns across 8 bases. This CDR3 has 16 amino acids. V lost 5 bases to trimming and J lost 10 bases; unmatched junction nucleotides: 16. Germline assignment: CDR1 SGHAT and CDR2 FQNNGV. CDR3 in DNA: TGTGCCAGCAGCCCAACCGGCGGGGGGCGTGGACGGGAGCAGTTCTTC. Protein product: CASSPTGGGRGREQFF.

This rearrangement joins TRBV6-5 to TRBJ1-4; the D is unclear. CDR3 length equals 12 residues. Trimming took 6 bases from V and 8 from J, leaving 10 bases between them. Germline CDR1 and CDR2: MNHEY and SVGAGI. CDR3 region: CASRRLREKLFF. In DNA form, the CDR3 reads TGTGCCAGCAGGAGGTTGAGGGAAAAACTGTTTTTT.

This clone has just one count. The chain has TRBV18 and TRBJ1-5; D uncertain. The CDR3 runs 14 residues. Trimming cost V 1 base and J 5 bases, with 9 bases left between them. Germline CDR1 is KGHSH and CDR2 is LQKENI. The CDR3, as DNA: TGTGCCAGCTCACCACGATCCGGGGATCAGCCCCAGCATTTT. Amino acid sequence: CASSPRSGDQPQHF.

The chain couples TRBV6-4 to TRBJ1-1, with D unresolved. The V gene lost 3 bases and the J gene lost 1 base, with 9 bases spanning the gap. Germline V gene lookup returns CDR1 MRHNA and CDR2 SNTAGT. This CDR3 spans 14 amino acids. In DNA, the CDR3 is TGTGCCAGCAGTGATACGGATAAGAACACTGAAGCTTTCTTT. Protein: CASSDTDKNTEAFF.

The rearrangement uses TRBV11-3 and TRBJ1-1, with D perhaps matching TRBD1 (5 bases). Trimming removed 4 bases from V and 2 bases from J, with 8 bases in between. The CDR3 is made up of 13 amino acids. Germline CDR1 and CDR2: SGHNT and YENEEA. CDR3 amino acids: CASSSTGNTEAFF. The DNA of the CDR3 is TGTGCCAGCAGCTCTACAGGTAACACTGAAGCTTTCTTT.

The CDR3 sequence: CASSRWDEQFF. The CDR3 coding sequence is TGTGCCAGCAGTCGGTGGGATGAGCAGTTCTTC. The J gene is TRBJ2-1, the V gene TRBV27; D uncertain. V was cut by 5 bases and J by 8 bases, with 7 bases left in between. The CDR3 runs to 11 residues. CDR1 and CDR2 (germline): MNHEY, SMNVEV (reference sequence).

The genes are TRBV6-1 and TRBJ1-2; D gene uncertain. CDR3 length: 16 residues. Germline V gene sequence: CDR1 MNHNS, CDR2 SASEGT. V gave up 2 bases and J gave up 0 bases, with 13 bases separating them. CDR3 residues: CASSERVAGPNYGYTF. The CDR3 DNA follows: TGTGCCAGCAGTGAAAGGGTAGCCGGGCCTAACTATGGCTACACCTTC.

This sequence joins TRBV3-1 (or the pseudogene TRBV3-2) and TRBJ2-2, with 8 bases aligning to TRBD2. Germline assignment: CDR1 LGHDT and CDR2 YNNKEL (reference sequence). This CDR3 has 16 residues. V gave up 5 bases and J gave up 6 bases; unmatched junction bases: 11. The CDR3 nucleotides read TGTGCCAGCAGCTCTCGCGGGGGGCTGGTCGCCGGGGAGCTGTTTTTT. Protein: CASSSRGGLVAGELFF.

The rearrangement uses TRBV7-9 and TRBJ2-1; D could derive from TRBD1 or TRBD2 (6 bases each). Trimming took 1 base from V and 12 from J, leaving 16 bases between them. The CDR3 is 14 amino acids. Germline values: CDR1 SEHNR, CDR2 FQNEAQ (reference sequence). Here the CDR3 reads CASSLEGGLGGQFF. In nucleotides, the CDR3 is TGTGCCAGCAGCTTAGAGGGAGGCCTAGGGGGGCAGTTCTTC.

The gene calls are TRBV10-3 and TRBJ2-6; D may be TRBD1 (5 bases). The germline V gene has CDR1 ENHRY and CDR2 SYGVKD. The V and J ends lost 3 bases and 0 bases respectively, with 9 bases between them. The CDR3 has 16 amino acids. The CDR3 nucleotides read TGTGCCATCAGTGAAGGGGCGAGCTCTGGGGCCAACGTCCTGACTTTC. Translating it yields CAISEGASSGANVLTF.

The chain has TRBV7-2 and TRBJ1-4; D is uncertain. Trimming left V 2 bases short and J 8 bases short, with 12 bases between. Looked up from germline, CDR1 is SGHTA and CDR2 is FQGNSA. The CDR3 is 14 residues long. The CDR3 sequence is CASSLQGKNEKLFF. The CDR3 DNA is TGTGCCAGCAGCTTACAAGGGAAGAACGAAAAACTGTTTTTT.

This sequence joins TRBV7-9 and TRBJ1-4; 11 bases are a match to TRBD1. After removal of 5 bases from V and 8 bases from J, the junction contained 13 bases not matched to a gene. CDR3 length: 17 amino acids. Germline lookup yields CDR1 SEHNR and CDR2 FQNEAQ (reference sequence). The CDR3 sequence: CASSPGQGALGQEKLFF. The DNA for the CDR3 is TGTGCCAGCAGCCCCGGACAGGGGGCGCTTGGTCAGGAAAAACTGTTTTTT. The full variable domain, rest sourced from reference TRBV7-9 and TRBJ1-4, is DTGVSQNPRHKITKRGQNVTFRCDPISEHNRLYWYRQTLGQGPEFLTYFQNEAQLEKSRLLSDRFSAERPKGSFSTLEIQRTEQGDSAMYLCASSPGQGALGQEKLFFGSGTQLSVL.

DNA of the CDR3: TGCGCCAGCAGTTCCCCTGACAGGGACCAAGAGACCCAGTACTTC. Protein product: CASSSPDRDQETQYF. V is TRBV5-1 and J is TRBJ2-5; 7 nucleotides match TRBD1. The germline gives CDR1 SGHRS, CDR2 YFSETQ. The CDR3 covers 15 residues. V lost 5 bases, J lost 0 bases, and 7 bases stayed unmatched. Drawing the rest from reference TRBV5-1 and TRBJ2-5, the complete variable domain is KAGVTQTPRYLIKTRGQQVTLSCSPISGHRSVSWYQQTPGQGLQFLFEYFSETQRNKGNFPGRFSGRQFSNSRSEMNVSTLELGDSALYLCASSSPDRDQETQYFGPGTRLLVL.

The chain recombines TRBV28 with TRBJ1-1; maybe TRBD1 (5 bases). The CDR3 runs to 12 residues. Trimming took off 8 bases at V and 4 bases at J, with 11 bases between the two ends. In germline, CDR1 is MDHEN, CDR2 SYDVKM. CDR3 region: CASGDVSTEAFF. The CDR3 DNA sequence: TGTGCCAGCGGGGACGTATCCACTGAAGCTTTCTTT.

The chain uses TRBV24-1 and TRBJ2-5; 10 bases map to TRBD1. Germline CDR1 KGHDR, CDR2 SFDVKD. V was pared by 4 bases and J by 6 bases, with 10 bases of the junction left unmatched. The CDR3 is made up of 16 amino acids. The CDR3 region is CATSEGGQGFGQTQYF. The CDR3 DNA follows: TGTGCCACCAGTGAGGGGGGACAGGGGTTTGGACAGACCCAGTACTTC.

In this sample, this clone turned up once. The chain combines TRBV9 with TRBJ2-6, with a tentative D call TRBD1 (5 bases). The CDR3 totals 18 residues. CDR1 and CDR2 from the germline V gene are SGDLS and YYNGEE. The V gene lost 0 bases and the J gene lost 1 base, with 14 bases spanning the gap. The chain's CDR3 is CASSVGGGTVSGANVLTF. The CDR3, as DNA: TGTGCCAGCAGCGTAGGGGGCGGTACCGTATCTGGGGCCAACGTCCTGACTTTC.

The chain's CDR3 is CASSPEGVIVGYGYTF. For the CDR3, the DNA is TGCGCCAGCAGCCCCGAAGGAGTCATAGTGGGCTATGGCTACACCTTC. The rearrangement joins TRBV5-1 to TRBJ1-2; no reliable D call. Trimming removed 4 bases at V and 4 bases at J, with 20 bases between. From germline, CDR1 is SGHRS and CDR2 YFSETQ. The CDR3 runs 16 residues.

The rearrangement joins TRBV15 to TRBJ2-7, with D possibly TRBD1 on 5 matching bases. Germline lookup yields CDR1 LNHNV and CDR2 YYDKDF (reference sequence). This CDR3 region has 13 residues. Trimming took 3 bases from V and 6 from J, leaving 12 bases between them. CDR3 in amino acids: CATSREKRGEQYF. Here the CDR3 DNA reads TGTGCCACCAGCAGGGAAAAAAGGGGCGAGCAGTACTTC.

A single count supports this clone. CDR3 coding DNA: TGTGCCAGCAGTTTAATCACAGGGAATGAAAAACTGTTTTTT. Translated: CASSLITGNEKLFF. The chain employs TRBV6-5 and TRBJ1-4, with D possibly matching TRBD1 (6 bases). The CDR3 consists of 14 residues. Trimming left V 4 bases short and J 5 bases short, with 11 bases between. Germline-derived CDR1 and CDR2 are MNHEY and SVGAGI.

The rearrangement links TRBV6-5 to TRBJ2-2; tentative D call: TRBD1 (6 bases). Germline CDR1 reads MNHEY; CDR2 reads SVGAGI. CDR3 length equals 14 residues. V gave up 6 bases and J gave up 5 bases, with 13 bases separating them. The DNA for the CDR3 is TGTGCCAGCAGAAGGGGGTCCGGGACCGGGGAGCTGTTTTTT. As protein: CASRRGSGTGELFF.